Reported below is one TCR beta chain. Assay: immunoSEQ multiplex PCR; the TCRdb copy retains only in-frame clones and omits some. The data show fewer than 20,000 clones, about 86% seen once. This entry belongs to a study of control samples from healthy donors and cancer patients. CDR1 ENHRY and CDR2 SYGVKD come from the germline V gene. After removal of 7 bases from V and 3 bases from J, the junction contained 13 bases not matched to a gene. The CDR3 is 16 amino acids. The chain is built from TRBV10-3 and TRBJ2-7, with TRBD2 matching over 9 bases. The receptor's source is a woman between 70 and 85 years old with colorectal cancer. The sequenced sample was PBMCs. CDR3 nucleotide sequence: TGTGCCATCACGGCCCACGGGCTAGCGGGAAGCTACGAGCAGTACTTC. It encodes CAITAHGLAGSYEQYF.